This is a list of T cell receptor beta chains from one sample in a study of T-cell reconstitution after alpha-beta-depleted transplantation in children. TCRdb re-called the PCR reads through MiXCR, storing one row per CDR3 protein. The sample carries about 360,000 distinct CDR3 sequences, about an eighth recorded once. The sample in question was PBMCs, obtained from the stem cell graft. These receptors originate from a human donor who donated a stem cell graft to a child with Fanconi anemia. Each CDR3 is given with its conserved first and last residue. The D gene is left open where the match is weak. Not every row has a clone size; where given, it reads once, few, many or a size class.

abundance	v_gene	d_gene	j_gene	CDR3aa	CDR3nt
many	TRBV12-3/TRBV12-4	NA	TRBJ2-2	CASSLALGGRGELFF	TGTGCCAGCAGTTTAGCGCTCGGGGGCAGAGGGGAGCTGTTTTTT
many	TRBV7-2	TRBD2	TRBJ2-3	CASSPSGVSTDTQYF	TGTGCCAGCAGCCCCAGCGGGGTTAGCACAGATACGCAGTATTTT
few	TRBV12-3/TRBV12-4	TRBD1	TRBJ2-1	CASRTPGGVYNEQFF	TGTGCCAGCCGAACCCCAGGGGGCGTTTACAATGAGCAGTTCTTC
NA	TRBV6-2/TRBV6-3	NA	TRBJ1-5	CASSYGRGYQPQHF	TGTGCCAGCAGTTACGGCAGGGGTTATCAGCCCCAGCATTTT
many	TRBV10-3	TRBD2	TRBJ2-1	CASTSGGASNEQFF	TGTGCCTCGACGAGCGGGGGAGCCAGCAATGAGCAGTTCTTC
many	TRBV24-1	NA	TRBJ2-2	CATSDLLQGNTGELFF	TGTGCCACCAGTGATTTGCTTCAGGGGAACACCGGGGAGCTGTTTTTT
few	TRBV20-1	NA	TRBJ1-2	CSARGRGGGYTF	TGCAGTGCTAGAGGGAGAGGGGGTGGCTACACCTTC
few	TRBV12-3/TRBV12-4	TRBD1	TRBJ1-1	CATLRGQQNTEAFF	TGTGCCACCCTACGGGGACAGCAGAACACTGAAGCTTTCTTT
NA	TRBV7-8	NA	TRBJ2-3	CASSLNGGSTDTQYF	TGTGCCAGCAGCTTAAATGGGGGGAGCACAGATACGCAGTATTTT
few	TRBV5-1	NA	TRBJ2-1	CASRLEDYSYNEQFF	TGCGCCAGCAGATTAGAAGATTACTCCTACAATGAGCAGTTCTTC
many	TRBV20-1	NA	TRBJ2-5	CSATPDNYYETQYF	TGCAGTGCCACGCCGGACAATTATTATGAGACCCAGTACTTC
NA	TRBV28	NA	TRBJ2-6	CASRGESGANVLTF	TGTGCCAGCAGGGGGGAATCTGGGGCCAACGTCCTGACTTTC
few	TRBV5-1	TRBD1	TRBJ2-6	CASSRGQTGANVLTF	TGCGCCAGCAGCAGGGGGCAGACAGGGGCCAACGTCCTGACTTTC
many	TRBV12-3/TRBV12-4	NA	TRBJ1-4	CASSSTEKLFF	TGTGCCAGCAGCTCTACAGAAAAACTGTTTTTT
many	TRBV7-2	NA	TRBJ2-5	CASRDSGAETQYF	TGTGCCAGCCGGGACTCCGGGGCAGAGACCCAGTACTTC
NA	TRBV7-2	TRBD1	TRBJ2-5	CASTPSLRTGGFGTQYF	TGTGCCAGCACCCCTAGCCTTCGGACAGGTGGATTTGGGACCCAGTACTTC
NA	TRBV7-2	TRBD1	TRBJ1-5	CASSSGQGDQPQHF	TGTGCCAGCAGCTCGGGACAGGGTGATCAGCCCCAGCATTTT
few	TRBV5-1	NA	TRBJ2-5	CASSLGAHTTQETQYF	TGCGCCAGCAGCTTGGGGGCACATACCACCCAAGAGACCCAGTACTTC
few	TRBV7-2	NA	TRBJ2-5	CASSFGLLGGETQYF	TGTGCCAGCAGCTTTGGACTCCTTGGTGGAGAGACCCAGTACTTC
many	TRBV6-1	NA	TRBJ2-7	CASSEAEGSYEQYF	TGTGCCAGCAGTGAAGCGGAGGGATCCTACGAGCAGTACTTC
few	TRBV6-2/TRBV6-3	NA	TRBJ1-5	CASSYQLQPQHF	TGTGCCAGCAGTTACCAATTACAGCCCCAGCATTTT
few	TRBV5-1	NA	TRBJ1-3	CASSPGTFGNTIYF	TGCGCCAGCAGCCCGGGGACATTCGGAAACACCATATATTTT
few	TRBV9	NA	TRBJ2-3	CASSVGQRGTTDTQYF	TGTGCCAGCAGCGTAGGACAGAGGGGGACCACAGATACGCAGTATTTT
few	TRBV10-3	TRBD1	TRBJ2-4	CAISESGTADLLAKNIQYF	TGTGCCATCAGTGAGTCTGGGACAGCGGACCTTTTAGCCAAAAACATTCAGTACTTC
NA	TRBV6-2/TRBV6-3	TRBD1	TRBJ2-5	CASSYIPDREETQYF	TGTGCCAGCAGTTACATACCGGACAGGGAGGAGACCCAGTACTTC
many	TRBV28	NA	TRBJ2-1	CASSLSPYNEQFF	TGTGCCAGCAGTTTAAGCCCCTACAATGAGCAGTTCTTC
many	TRBV5-1	TRBD1	TRBJ1-2	CASSDLDRGDDGYTF	TGCGCCAGCAGCGATTTGGACAGGGGAGATGACGGCTACACCTTC
NA	TRBV6-5	NA	TRBJ2-5	CASNYQETQYF	TGTGCCAGCAACTATCAAGAGACCCAGTACTTC